This note documents a single T cell receptor (beta chain) sequence. No cognate antigen has been identified for it. Base qualities are missing; no much larger clone stands one base away. Explained via the paper, the time point label denotes: baseline before first vaccination. The treatment or condition label of this sample denotes: meningococcal conjugate vaccine given as trial control. The vaccinee samples were drawn from two UK trials, COV001 and COV002, one of which was a single-blind randomized controlled phase 2/3 trial testing AZD1222 (ChAdOx1 nCoV-19) in healthy adults. Trial participant PBMC samples were collected at day 0 and day 28 after the second dose for TCRbeta chain sequencing. This sample stems from a study of T cell responses to AZD1222 COVID-19 vaccine (dated by TCRdb to about 2021). Some background on the complete study: A total of 240 or so trial participants underwent TCR sequencing, of whom 207 had received two doses of AZD1222 and about 25 had received two doses of the MenACWY control vaccine. Trial participants were enrolled by age into subgroups of 18-55, 56-69 and 70-plus years, and roughly 150, 30 and 60 TCR-sequenced participants, respectively, were included in these subgroups. General study outcomes and caveats: No day 14 peak-response samples were available, so repertoires were characterized only after the peak T cell response. The vaccine-associated CD4 TCRs covered the entire spike protein, and the dominant responses fell in regions 160-218 and 743-854. Spike-specific TCR breadth and depth rose significantly after two AZD1222 doses compared with day 0 and with MenACWY recipients. In the small 56-69-year group, the increase in depth fell short of significance, most likely because of low power. Most participants were white British and females outnumbered males, and the authors suggested that clonal diversity may have been underestimated. Conclusions about previously exposed vaccinees were limited because only six AZD1222 recipients were SARS-CoV-2 seropositive at baseline. Epitopes outside the regions mutated in the B.1.351 and B.1.1.7 variants were reportedly recognized by nearly half of the unique spike-specific TCRs.

The CDR3 regions of human TCRbeta chains were analyzed by immunosequencing. The paper's data handling went like this. TCRs in the repertoires were compared against a reference library of SARS-CoV-2-specific TCRs that had been generated with the MIRA antigen-specificity platform. Breadth was defined as the fraction of unique TCRs that were SARS-CoV-2-associated, and depth was defined as the fraction of total T cells that were SARS-CoV-2-associated. Each spike-specific TCR was assigned to its reactive spike region and to a CD4 or CD8 class using the MIRA data. Log10-transformed breadth and depth values were compared by one-way ANOVA with Sidak's multiple comparisons tests. TCRdb stores this immuneACCESS table with in-frame sequences only. Part of the clones is absent; in the studies checked, under half of the shortfall reflects unresolved V genes, and no reason is known for the rest. V and J calls plus clone size are reproduced from that table; the DNA served to infer D and trimming. This sample has over 150,000 clones in its table, and about 90% of those were observed once. Roughly 4.3% of the sample goes to the ten largest clones.

Taken from the germline V gene, the CDR1 and CDR2 loops are SGHTA and FQGTGA. Compared with germline, V lacks 1 base and J lacks 4 bases; bases without a gene match: 7. The CDR3 goes from the cysteine to the phenylalanine over 15 residues. Just CDR3 DNA is preserved here, 45 bases in frame from base 1. The sequence is built from TRBV7-3 and TRBJ2-7; TRBD1 aligns with 7 central bases. The origin of this receptor is an adult in good health. Sequences were derived from peripheral blood, sampled on day 0 of MenACWY control vaccination. The DNA sequence is TGTGCCAGCAGCTTAATGCCCGGGACAGCTTACGAGCAGTACTTC. This translates into CASSLMPGTAYEQYF.